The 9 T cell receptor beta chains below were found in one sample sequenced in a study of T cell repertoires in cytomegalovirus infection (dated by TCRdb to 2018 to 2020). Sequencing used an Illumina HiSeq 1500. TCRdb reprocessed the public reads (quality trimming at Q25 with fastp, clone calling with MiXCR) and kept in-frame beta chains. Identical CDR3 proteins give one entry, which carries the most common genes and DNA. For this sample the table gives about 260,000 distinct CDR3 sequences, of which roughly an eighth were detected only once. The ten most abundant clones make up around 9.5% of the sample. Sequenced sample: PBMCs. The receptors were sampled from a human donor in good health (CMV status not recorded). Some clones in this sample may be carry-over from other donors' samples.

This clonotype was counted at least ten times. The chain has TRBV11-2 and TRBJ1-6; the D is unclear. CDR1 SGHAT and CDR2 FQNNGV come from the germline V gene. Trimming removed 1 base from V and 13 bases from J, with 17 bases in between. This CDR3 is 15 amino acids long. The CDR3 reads CASSLALGVSRPLHF. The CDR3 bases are TGTGCCAGCAGCTTAGCGTTGGGTGTCTCCCGGCCCCTCCACTTT. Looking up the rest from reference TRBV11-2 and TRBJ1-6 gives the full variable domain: EAGVAQSPRYKIIEKRQSVAFWCNPISGHATLYWYQQILGQGPKLLIQFQNNGVVDDSQLPKDRFSAERLKGVDSTLKIQPAKLEDSAVYLCASSLALGVSRPLHFGNGTRLTVT.

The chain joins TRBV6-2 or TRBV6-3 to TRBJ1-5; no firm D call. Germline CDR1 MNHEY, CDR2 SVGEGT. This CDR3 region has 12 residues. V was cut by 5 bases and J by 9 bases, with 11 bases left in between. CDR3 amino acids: CASSPQGSPQHF. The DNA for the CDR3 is TGTGCCAGCAGTCCACAAGGCTCGCCCCAGCATTTT.

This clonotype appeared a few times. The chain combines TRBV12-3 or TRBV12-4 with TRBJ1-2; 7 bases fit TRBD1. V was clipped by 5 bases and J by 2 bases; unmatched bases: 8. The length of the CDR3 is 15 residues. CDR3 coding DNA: TGTGCCAGCAGTCTTAGACAGGGACTGAACTATGGCTACACCTTC. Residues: CASSLRQGLNYGYTF.

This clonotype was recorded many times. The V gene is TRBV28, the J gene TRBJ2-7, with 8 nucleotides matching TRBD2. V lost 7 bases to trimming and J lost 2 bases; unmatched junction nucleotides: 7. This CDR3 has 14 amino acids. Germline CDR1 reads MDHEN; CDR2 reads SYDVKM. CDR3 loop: CASKLTSEAYEQYF. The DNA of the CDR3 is TGTGCCAGCAAGTTGACTAGCGAGGCCTACGAGCAGTACTTC.

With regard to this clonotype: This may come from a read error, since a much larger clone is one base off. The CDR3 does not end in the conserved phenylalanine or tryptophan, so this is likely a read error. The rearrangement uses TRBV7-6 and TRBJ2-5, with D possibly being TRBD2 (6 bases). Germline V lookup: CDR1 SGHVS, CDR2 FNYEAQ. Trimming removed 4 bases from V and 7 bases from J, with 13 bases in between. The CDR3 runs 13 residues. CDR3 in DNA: TGTGCCAGCAGCTCGGGGACTGGAGGGACCCAGTACGTC. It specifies CASSSGTGGTQYV.

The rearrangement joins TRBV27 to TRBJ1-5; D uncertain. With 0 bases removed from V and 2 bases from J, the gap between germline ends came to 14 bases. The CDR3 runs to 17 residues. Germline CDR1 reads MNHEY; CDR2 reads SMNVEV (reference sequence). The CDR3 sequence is CASSLSPRVVGNQPQHF. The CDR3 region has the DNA TGTGCCAGCAGTTTATCACCCCGGGTGGTGGGCAATCAGCCCCAGCATTTT.

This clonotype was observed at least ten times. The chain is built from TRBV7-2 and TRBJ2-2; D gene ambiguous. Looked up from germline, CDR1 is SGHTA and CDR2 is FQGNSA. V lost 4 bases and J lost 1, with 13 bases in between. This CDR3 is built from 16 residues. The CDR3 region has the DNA TGTGCCAGCAGCTCCCCCCGAACTAAGAACACCGGGGAGCTGTTTTTT. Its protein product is CASSSPRTKNTGELFF.

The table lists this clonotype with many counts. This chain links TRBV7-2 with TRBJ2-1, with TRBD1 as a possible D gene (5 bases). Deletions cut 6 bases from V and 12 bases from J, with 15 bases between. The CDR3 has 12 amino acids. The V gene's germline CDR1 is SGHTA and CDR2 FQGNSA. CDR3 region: CASSSQATLQFF. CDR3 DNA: TGTGCCAGCAGTTCACAGGCGACCCTGCAGTTCTTC.

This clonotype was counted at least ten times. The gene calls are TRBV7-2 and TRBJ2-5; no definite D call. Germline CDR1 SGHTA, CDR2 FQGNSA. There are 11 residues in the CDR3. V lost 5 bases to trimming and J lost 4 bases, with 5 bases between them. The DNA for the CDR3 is TGTGCCAGCAGCATCACAGAGACCCAGTACTTC. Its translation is CASSITETQYF. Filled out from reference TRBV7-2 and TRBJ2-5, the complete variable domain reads GAGVSQSPSNKVTEKGKDVELRCDPISGHTALYWYRQSLGQGLEFLIYFQGNSAPDKSGLPSDRFSAERTGGSVSTLTIQRTQQEDSAVYLCASSITETQYFGPGTRLLVL.